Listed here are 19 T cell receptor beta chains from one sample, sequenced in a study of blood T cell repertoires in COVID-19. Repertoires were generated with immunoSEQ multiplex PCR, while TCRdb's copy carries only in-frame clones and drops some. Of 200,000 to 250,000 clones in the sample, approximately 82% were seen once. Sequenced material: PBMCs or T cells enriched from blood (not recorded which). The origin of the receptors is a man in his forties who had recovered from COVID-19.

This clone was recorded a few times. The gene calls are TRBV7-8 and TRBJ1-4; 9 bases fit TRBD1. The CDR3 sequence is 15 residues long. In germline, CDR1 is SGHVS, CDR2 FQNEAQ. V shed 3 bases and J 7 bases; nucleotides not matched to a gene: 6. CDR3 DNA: TGTGCCAGCAGCTTGTCGGGACAGGGTGGTGAAAAACTGTTTTTT. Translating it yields CASSLSGQGGEKLFF.

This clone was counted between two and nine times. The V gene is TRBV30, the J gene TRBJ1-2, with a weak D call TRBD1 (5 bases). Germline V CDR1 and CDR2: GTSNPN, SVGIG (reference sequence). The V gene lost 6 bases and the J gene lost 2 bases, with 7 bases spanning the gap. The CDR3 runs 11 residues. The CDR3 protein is CACRQNYGYTF. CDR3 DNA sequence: TGTGCCTGTCGACAGAACTATGGCTACACCTTC. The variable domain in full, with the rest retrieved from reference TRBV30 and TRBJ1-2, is SQTIHQWPATLVQPVGSPLSLECTVEGTSNPNLYWYRQAAGRGLQLLFYSVGIGQISSEVPQNLSASRPQDRQFILSSKKLLLSDSGFYLCACRQNYGYTFGSGTRLTVV.

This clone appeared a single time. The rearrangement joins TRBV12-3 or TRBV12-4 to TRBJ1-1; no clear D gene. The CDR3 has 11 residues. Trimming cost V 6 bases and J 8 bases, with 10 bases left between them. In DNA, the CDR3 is TGTGCCAGCAGCCCCCTCGTCGAAGCTTTCTTT. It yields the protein CASSPLVEAFF.

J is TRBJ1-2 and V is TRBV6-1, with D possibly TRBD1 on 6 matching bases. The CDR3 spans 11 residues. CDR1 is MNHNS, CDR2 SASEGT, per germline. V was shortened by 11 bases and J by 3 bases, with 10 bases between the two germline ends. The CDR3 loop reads CALKGDYGYTF. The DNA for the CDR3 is TGTGCCCTAAAGGGGGACTATGGCTACACCTTC.

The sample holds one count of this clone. The CDR3 DNA follows: TGTGCCAGCAGCTTAGCTGGCACGCAGTATTTT. It codes for CASSLAGTQYF. The chain links TRBV7-8 to TRBJ2-3, with no clear D. There are 11 residues in the CDR3. Between the trimmed V and J ends, which lost 0 bases and 9 bases, there was a span of 4 bases. CDR1 is SGHVS and CDR2 is FQNEAQ in the germline V gene.

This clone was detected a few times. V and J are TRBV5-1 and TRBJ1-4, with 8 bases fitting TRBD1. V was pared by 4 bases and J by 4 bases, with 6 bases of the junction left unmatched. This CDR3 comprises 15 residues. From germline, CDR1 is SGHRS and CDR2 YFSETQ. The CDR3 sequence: CASSIGTGLNEKLFF. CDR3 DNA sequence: TGCGCCAGCAGCATCGGGACAGGCCTTAATGAAAAACTGTTTTTT.

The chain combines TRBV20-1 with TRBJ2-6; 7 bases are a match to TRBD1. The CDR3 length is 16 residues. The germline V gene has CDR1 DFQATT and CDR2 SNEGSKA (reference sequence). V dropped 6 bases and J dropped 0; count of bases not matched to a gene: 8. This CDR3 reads CSASTGQYSGANVLTF. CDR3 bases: TGCAGTGCCAGTACGGGACAGTACTCTGGGGCCAACGTCCTGACTTTC.

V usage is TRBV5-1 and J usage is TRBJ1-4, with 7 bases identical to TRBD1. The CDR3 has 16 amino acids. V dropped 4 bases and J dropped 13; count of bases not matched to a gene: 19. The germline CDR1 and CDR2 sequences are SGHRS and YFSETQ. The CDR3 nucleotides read TGCGCCAGCAGCCAGAGCCCGGGGGACAGAGCTGCAAGACTGTTTTTT. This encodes CASSQSPGDRAARLFF.

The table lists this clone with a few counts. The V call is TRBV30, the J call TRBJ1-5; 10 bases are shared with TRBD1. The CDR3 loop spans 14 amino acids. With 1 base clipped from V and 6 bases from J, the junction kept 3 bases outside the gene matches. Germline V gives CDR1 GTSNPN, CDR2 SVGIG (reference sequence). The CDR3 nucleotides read TGTGCCTGGAGTGCGGGACAGGGGATTCAGCCCCAGCATTTT. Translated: CAWSAGQGIQPQHF. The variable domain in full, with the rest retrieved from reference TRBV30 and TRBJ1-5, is SQTIHQWPATLVQPVGSPLSLECTVEGTSNPNLYWYRQAAGRGLQLLFYSVGIGQISSEVPQNLSASRPQDRQFILSSKKLLLSDSGFYLCAWSAGQGIQPQHFGDGTRLSIL.

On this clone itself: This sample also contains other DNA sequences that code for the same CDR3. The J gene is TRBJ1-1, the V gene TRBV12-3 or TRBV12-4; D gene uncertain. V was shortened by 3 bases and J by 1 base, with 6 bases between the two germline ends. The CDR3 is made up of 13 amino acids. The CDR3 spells CASSLGPNTEAFF. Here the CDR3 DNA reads TGTGCCAGCAGTTTGGGCCCGAACACTGAAGCTTTCTTT.

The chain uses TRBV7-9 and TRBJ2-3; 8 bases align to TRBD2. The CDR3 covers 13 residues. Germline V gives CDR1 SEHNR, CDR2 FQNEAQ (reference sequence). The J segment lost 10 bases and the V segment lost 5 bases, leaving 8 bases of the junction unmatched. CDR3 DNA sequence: TGTGCCAGCAGCCTACTTCGGGGGGGCGCGCAGTATTTT. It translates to CASSLLRGGAQYF.

CDR3 DNA: TGTGCCAGCAGCCAAGGACAGCGCAATCAGCCCCAGCATTTT. Translated, it gives CASSQGQRNQPQHF. The chain carries TRBV5-5 and TRBJ1-5; D is possibly TRBD1 (6 bases). This CDR3 has 14 amino acids. V was clipped by 4 bases and J by 2 bases, with 10 bases between them. Per germline, CDR1 SGHKS and CDR2 YYEKEE (reference sequence).

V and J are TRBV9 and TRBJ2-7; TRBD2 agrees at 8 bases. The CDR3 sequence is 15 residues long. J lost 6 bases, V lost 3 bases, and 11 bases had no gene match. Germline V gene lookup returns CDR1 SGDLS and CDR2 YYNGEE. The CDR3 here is CASSASAGGFSEQYF. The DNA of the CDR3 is TGTGCCAGCAGCGCCTCGGCGGGGGGATTTTCCGAGCAGTACTTC.

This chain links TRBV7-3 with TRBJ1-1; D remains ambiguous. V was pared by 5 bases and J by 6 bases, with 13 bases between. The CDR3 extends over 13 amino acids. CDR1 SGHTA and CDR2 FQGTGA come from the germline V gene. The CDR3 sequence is CASSVGRMAEAFF. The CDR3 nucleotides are TGTGCCAGCAGCGTCGGGAGGATGGCTGAAGCTTTCTTT.

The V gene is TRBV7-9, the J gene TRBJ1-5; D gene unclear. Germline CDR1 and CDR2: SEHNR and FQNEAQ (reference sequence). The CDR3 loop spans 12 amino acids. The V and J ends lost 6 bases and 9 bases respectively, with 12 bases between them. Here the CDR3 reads CASREDLGPQHF. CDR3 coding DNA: TGTGCCAGCAGGGAGGACCTGGGGCCCCAGCATTTT.

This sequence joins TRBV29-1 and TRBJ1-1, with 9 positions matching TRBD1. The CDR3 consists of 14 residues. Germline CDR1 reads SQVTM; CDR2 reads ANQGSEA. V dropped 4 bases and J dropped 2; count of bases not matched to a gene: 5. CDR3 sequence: CSVGRTGDNTEAFF. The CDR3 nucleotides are TGCAGCGTTGGTCGGACAGGGGATAACACTGAAGCTTTCTTT.

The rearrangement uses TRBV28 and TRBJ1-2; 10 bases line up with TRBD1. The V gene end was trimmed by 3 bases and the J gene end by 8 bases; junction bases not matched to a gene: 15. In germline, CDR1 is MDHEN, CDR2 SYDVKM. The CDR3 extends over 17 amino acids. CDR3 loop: CASSFGTGDLSGKGYTF. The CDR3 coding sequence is TGTGCCAGCAGTTTCGGGACAGGGGACCTGAGCGGTAAGGGCTACACCTTC.

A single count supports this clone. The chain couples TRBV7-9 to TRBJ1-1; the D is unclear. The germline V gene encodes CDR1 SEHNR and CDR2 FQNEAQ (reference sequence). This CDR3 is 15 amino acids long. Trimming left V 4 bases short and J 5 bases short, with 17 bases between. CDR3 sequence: CASSSQLGKVTEAFF. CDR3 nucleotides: TGTGCCAGCAGCTCCCAACTCGGGAAAGTTACTGAAGCTTTCTTT.

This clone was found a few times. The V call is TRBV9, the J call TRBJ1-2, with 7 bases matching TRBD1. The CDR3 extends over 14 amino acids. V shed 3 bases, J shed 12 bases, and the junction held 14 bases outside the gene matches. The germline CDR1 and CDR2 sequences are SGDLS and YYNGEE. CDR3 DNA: TGTGCCAGCAGCGCTTCACCGACTCGACAGGGAGACACCTTC. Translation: CASSASPTRQGDTF.